This T cell receptor (beta chain) was sequenced for a study of blood T cells in healthy people across ages. With a J-beta primer mix and a sample-barcoded 5' primer, a second PCR ran about 7 to 12 cycles. A 12-random-nucleotide template-switch adaptor tagged each cDNA molecule. TCRdb processed the 5' RACE reads anew with MiXCR; each CDR3 protein has one entry. The sample has roughly 730,000 distinct CDR3 sequences; about 56% are singletons. Study results and limitations: It was not possible, with unsorted PBMCs, to conclusively compare naive and antigen-experienced cells. Investigators viewed diversity estimates from one million T cells as underestimates, the study reported.

Concerning this clonotype: What it binds is not known. The junction departs from the called germline gene at one end, perhaps through a read error.

Healthy Caucasians from Russia aged roughly 6 to 90 served as donors. This CDR3 contains 11 residues. Germline CDR1 and CDR2: PRHDT and FYEKMQ (reference sequence). The sample taken for sequencing was blood. The TCR was taken from a middle-aged man in good health. This chain links TRBV13 with TRBJ2-3; D unclear. The DNA for the CDR3 is TGTGCCAGCAGTTTAGGGAATACGCAGTATTTT. Translating gives CASSLGNTQYF.